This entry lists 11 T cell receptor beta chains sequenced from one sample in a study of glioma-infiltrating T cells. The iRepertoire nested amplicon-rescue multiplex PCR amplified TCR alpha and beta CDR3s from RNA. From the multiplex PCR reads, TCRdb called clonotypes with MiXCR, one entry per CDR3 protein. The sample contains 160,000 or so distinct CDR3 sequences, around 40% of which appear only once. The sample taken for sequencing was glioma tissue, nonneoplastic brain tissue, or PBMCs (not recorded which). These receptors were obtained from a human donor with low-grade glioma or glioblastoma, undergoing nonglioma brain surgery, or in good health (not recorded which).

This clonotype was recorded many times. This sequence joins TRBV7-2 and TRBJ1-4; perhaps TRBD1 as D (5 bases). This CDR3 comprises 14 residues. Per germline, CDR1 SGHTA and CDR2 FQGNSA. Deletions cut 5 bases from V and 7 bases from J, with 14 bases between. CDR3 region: CASSLDGRGEKLFF. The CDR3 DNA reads TGTGCCAGCAGCCTCGACGGGAGGGGTGAAAAACTGTTTTTT.

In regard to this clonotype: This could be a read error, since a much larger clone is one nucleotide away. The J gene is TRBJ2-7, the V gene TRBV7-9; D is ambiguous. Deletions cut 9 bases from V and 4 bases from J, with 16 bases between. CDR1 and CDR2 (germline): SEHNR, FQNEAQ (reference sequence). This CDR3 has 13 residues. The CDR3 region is CARSQGSTYEQYF. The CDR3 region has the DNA TGTGCCAGAAGCCAAGGAAGCACTTACGAGCAGTACTTC.

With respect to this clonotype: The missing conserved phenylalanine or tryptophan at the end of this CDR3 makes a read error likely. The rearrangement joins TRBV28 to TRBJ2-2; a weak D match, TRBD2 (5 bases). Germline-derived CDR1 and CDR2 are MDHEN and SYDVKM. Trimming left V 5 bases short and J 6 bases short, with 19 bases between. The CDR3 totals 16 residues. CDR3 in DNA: TGTGCCAGCAGTCCCGATCGGGGAGCACTGGCCGGGGAGCTGTTTCTT. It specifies CASSPDRGALAGELFL.

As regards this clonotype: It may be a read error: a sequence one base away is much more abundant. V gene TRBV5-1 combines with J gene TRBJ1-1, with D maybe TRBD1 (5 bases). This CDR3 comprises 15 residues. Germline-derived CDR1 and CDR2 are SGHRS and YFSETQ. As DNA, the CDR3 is TGCGCCAGCAGCTTTACTACAGGTGTGAACACTAAAGCTTTCTTT. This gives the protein CASSFTTGVNTKAFF. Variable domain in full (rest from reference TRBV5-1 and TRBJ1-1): KAGVTQTPRYLIKTRGQQVTLSCSPISGHRSVSWYQQTPGQGLQFLFEYFSETQRNKGNFPGRFSGRQFSNSRSEMNVSTLELGDSALYLCASSFTTGVNTKAFFGQGTRLTVV.

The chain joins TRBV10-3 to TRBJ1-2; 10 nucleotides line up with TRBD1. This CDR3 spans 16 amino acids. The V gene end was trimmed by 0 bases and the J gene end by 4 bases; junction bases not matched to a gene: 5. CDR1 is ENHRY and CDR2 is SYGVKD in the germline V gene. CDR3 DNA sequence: TGTGCCATCAGTGAGTCGAGGGACAGGGGTTTCTATGGCTACACCTTC. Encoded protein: CAISESRDRGFYGYTF.

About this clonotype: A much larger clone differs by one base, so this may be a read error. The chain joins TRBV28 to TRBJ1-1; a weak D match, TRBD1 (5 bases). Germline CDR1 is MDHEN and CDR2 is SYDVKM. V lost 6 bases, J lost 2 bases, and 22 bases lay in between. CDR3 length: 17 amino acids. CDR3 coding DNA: TGTGCCAGCAGCGAAACCCGGGGGTTGAGTTTTAACACTGAAGCTTTCTTT. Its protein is CASSETRGLSFNTEAFF.

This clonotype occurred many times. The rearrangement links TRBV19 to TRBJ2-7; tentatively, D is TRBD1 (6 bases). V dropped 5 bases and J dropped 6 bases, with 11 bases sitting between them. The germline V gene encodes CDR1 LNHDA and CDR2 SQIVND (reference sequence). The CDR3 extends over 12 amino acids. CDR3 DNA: TGTGCCAGTAGTTCGTTGACAGGCGAGCAGTACTTC. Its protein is CASSSLTGEQYF.

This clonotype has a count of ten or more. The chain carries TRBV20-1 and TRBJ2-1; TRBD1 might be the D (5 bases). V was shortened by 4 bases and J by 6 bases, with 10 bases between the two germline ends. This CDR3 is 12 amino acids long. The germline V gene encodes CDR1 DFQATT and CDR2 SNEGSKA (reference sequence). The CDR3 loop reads CSAIRESNEQFF. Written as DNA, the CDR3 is TGCAGTGCTATCAGGGAATCCAATGAGCAGTTCTTC.

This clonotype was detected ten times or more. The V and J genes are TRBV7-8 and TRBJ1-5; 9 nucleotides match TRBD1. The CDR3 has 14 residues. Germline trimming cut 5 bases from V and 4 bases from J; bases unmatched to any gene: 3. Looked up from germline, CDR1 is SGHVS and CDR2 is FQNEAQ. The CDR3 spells CASSPGQGNQPQHF. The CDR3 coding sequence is TGTGCCAGCAGCCCGGGACAGGGAAATCAGCCCCAGCATTTT.

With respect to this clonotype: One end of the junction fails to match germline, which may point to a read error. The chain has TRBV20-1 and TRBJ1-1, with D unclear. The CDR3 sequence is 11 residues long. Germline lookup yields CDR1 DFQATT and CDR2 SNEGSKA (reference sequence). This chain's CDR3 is CIARDFPEAFF. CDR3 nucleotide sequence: TGCATTGCTAGAGATTTCCCTGAAGCTTTCTTT.

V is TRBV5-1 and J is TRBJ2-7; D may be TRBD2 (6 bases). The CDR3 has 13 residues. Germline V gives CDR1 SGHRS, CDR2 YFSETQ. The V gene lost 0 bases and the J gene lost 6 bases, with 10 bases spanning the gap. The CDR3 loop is CASSLGGDPEQYF. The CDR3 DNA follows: TGCGCCAGCAGCTTGGGCGGGGATCCCGAGCAGTACTTC.